This T cell receptor beta chain is from a study of vaccination effects on CD4 cells after COVID-19. In the study overall: Median timing of post-vaccine samples was 72 days after the second dose.

Culturing for 10 to 11 days preceded CD4+ T cell isolation. Two-dose vaccination with either BNT162b2 or mRNA-1273 was given to the participants. On days 3 and 7, fresh IL-2 medium replaced half the medium. Sequenced by immunoSEQ multiplex PCR; TCRdb stores in-frame clones only, minus some. The sample carries fewer than 60,000 clones, 78% recorded once. This clone has only one observation. Its specificity is not known. V was trimmed by 4 bases and J by 0 bases, leaving 7 bases between them. Per the germline V gene, CDR1 is LNHNV and CDR2 is YYDKDF (reference sequence). This CDR3 is 14 amino acids long. The TCR sequence derives from a human donor who received a COVID-19 vaccine. The V call is TRBV15, the J call TRBJ2-1; D unresolved. Specimen: CD4+ T cells from PBMCs cultured without peptide, collected after COVID-19 vaccination. Here the CDR3 DNA reads TGTGCCACCAGCACGGTAGGCTCCTACAATGAGCAGTTCTTC. Translating it yields CATSTVGSYNEQFF.